Below, 17 T cell receptor beta chains from the same sample are listed, as sequenced in a study of blood T cell repertoires in COVID-19. Measured with immunoSEQ multiplex PCR; TCRdb has only the in-frame clones, and not every one. The data hold 95,000 to 150,000 clones, with just over 70% observed a single time. What was sequenced was peripheral blood. The receptors here all came from a human donor with acute or convalescent COVID-19. The donor label of this sample is uncertain.

The genes are TRBV6-1 and TRBJ1-6, with D maybe TRBD1 (5 bases). V lost 2 bases and J 6 bases, leaving 8 bases between the germline ends. This CDR3 region has 14 residues. CDR1 and CDR2 from the germline V gene are MNHNS and SASEGT. This CDR3 reads CASSERDSNSPLHF. The CDR3 DNA follows: TGTGCCAGCAGTGAACGAGACAGTAATTCACCCCTCCACTTT.

This chain uses TRBV11-1 with TRBJ2-4, with a possible D match to TRBD2 (5 bases). V dropped 5 bases and J dropped 0 bases, with 14 bases sitting between them. CDR3 size: 16 residues. Germline CDR1 reads SGHAT; CDR2 reads FQDESV (reference sequence). The CDR3 protein is CASSRSGSLAKNIQYF. In DNA, the CDR3 is TGTGCCAGCAGCAGAAGCGGCTCATTAGCCAAAAACATTCAGTACTTC.

V is TRBV7-2 and J is TRBJ1-1; TRBD1 is a possible D gene (5 bases). The CDR3 spans 14 residues. CDR1 and CDR2 (germline): SGHTA, FQGNSA. Trimming cost V 5 bases and J 5 bases, with 15 bases left between them. This CDR3 reads CASSLGGIRTEAFF. CDR3 nucleotides: TGTGCCAGCAGCCTGGGGGGGATTAGAACTGAAGCTTTCTTT.

The J gene is TRBJ1-5, the V gene TRBV3-1 (or the pseudogene TRBV3-2); D is unresolved. V lost 2 bases, J lost 5 bases, and 10 bases lay in between. Germline CDR1 is LGHDT and CDR2 is YNNKEL (reference sequence). CDR3 length equals 14 residues. The CDR3 nucleotides read TGTGCCAGCAGCCAACGCGGTTATTATCAGCCCCAGCATTTT. Its protein product is CASSQRGYYQPQHF.

DNA for the CDR3: TGTGCCAGCAGCGGATCGGGGGGCATGAACACTGAAGCTTTCTTT. It is translated as CASSGSGGMNTEAFF. This chain links TRBV11-2 with TRBJ1-1, with a tentative D call TRBD1 (6 bases). From germline, CDR1 is SGHAT and CDR2 FQNNGV. The CDR3 is made up of 15 amino acids. With 5 bases removed from V and 0 bases from J, the gap between germline ends came to 13 bases.

The chain combines TRBV7-9 with TRBJ2-2; no clear D. Germline lookup yields CDR1 SEHNR and CDR2 FQNEAQ (reference sequence). Trimming removed 4 bases from V and 3 bases from J, with 6 bases in between. The CDR3 totals 13 residues. In nucleotides, the CDR3 is TGTGCCAGCAGCTATCATTACACCGGGGAGCTGTTTTTT. It yields the protein CASSYHYTGELFF.

This clone was counted a few times. The chain employs TRBV18 and TRBJ2-7; TRBD1 matches at 11 bases. The J segment lost 5 bases and the V segment lost 1 base, leaving 13 bases of the junction unmatched. Germline V CDR1 and CDR2: KGHSH, LQKENI. The CDR3 covers 18 residues. The CDR3 here is CASSPLPRGDRGKNEQYF. CDR3 nucleotide sequence: TGTGCCAGCTCACCACTACCTCGAGGGGACAGGGGGAAGAACGAGCAGTACTTC.

The chain is built from TRBV6-1 and TRBJ1-5, with TRBD1 identical over 8 bases. CDR1 is MNHNS, CDR2 SASEGT, per germline. With 2 bases clipped from V and 7 bases from J, the junction kept 13 bases outside the gene matches. This CDR3 has 17 residues. The CDR3 nucleotides read TGTGCCAGCAGTGAATCCCAGGCAGGGGGCCGTGGGCAGCCCCAGCATTTT. It translates to CASSESQAGGRGQPQHF.

The sample holds a few counts of this clone. This chain joins TRBV5-6 and TRBJ2-7, with 7 positions matching TRBD2. After removal of 3 bases from V and 6 bases from J, the junction contained 3 bases not matched to a gene. Looked up from germline, CDR1 is SGHDT and CDR2 is YYEEEE. The CDR3 is 12 amino acids. CDR3 coding DNA: TGTGCCAGCAGCTATGGGGGGGGCGAGCAGTACGTC. Translated, it gives CASSYGGGEQYV.

The V call is TRBV28, the J call TRBJ1-2; a possible D gene is TRBD1 (6 bases). Germline V gene lookup returns CDR1 MDHEN and CDR2 SYDVKM. CDR3 length: 13 amino acids. V shed 3 bases and J shed 8 bases, with 13 bases lying between them. DNA for the CDR3: TGTGCCAGCAGTTTGCAGGGGAGTAGGGGCTACACCTTC. Its translation: CASSLQGSRGYTF.

The rearrangement links TRBV10-3 to TRBJ2-2; TRBD2 might be the D (7 bases). Per the germline V gene, CDR1 is ENHRY and CDR2 is SYGVKD. V lost 10 bases, J lost 4 bases, and 19 bases lay in between. The CDR3 is 15 residues long. CDR3 region: CATSLGGAGTGELFF. The DNA for the CDR3 is TGTGCCACCTCTCTGGGGGGGGCGGGCACCGGGGAGCTGTTTTTT.

This clone showed up just a few times. The chain carries TRBV2 and TRBJ1-5; 8 bases match TRBD1. Per germline, CDR1 SNHLY and CDR2 FYNNEI. The CDR3 runs 15 residues. Unmatched junction bases numbered 4, after V lost 4 bases and J lost 2 bases. CDR3 bases: TGTGCCAGCAGTGGACAGGGGTTGCGCAATCAGCCCCAGCATTTT. This translates into CASSGQGLRNQPQHF.

The chain has TRBV30 and TRBJ2-2, with D perhaps matching TRBD1 (6 bases). V was clipped by 0 bases and J by 2 bases, with 13 bases between them. CDR3 length: 16 residues. Germline V gene sequence: CDR1 GTSNPN, CDR2 SVGIG (reference sequence). CDR3 sequence reads: CAWSVGWTANTGELFF. As DNA, the CDR3 is TGTGCCTGGAGTGTGGGGTGGACAGCAAACACCGGGGAGCTGTTTTTT.

V is TRBV11-2 and J is TRBJ2-1; 8 nucleotides agree with TRBD2. This CDR3 contains 16 residues. J was trimmed by 3 bases and V by 1 base; bases with no gene match: 5. The germline gives CDR1 SGHAT, CDR2 FQNNGV. The CDR3 DNA follows: TGTGCCAGCAGCTTAGCGCGGGGGGAACTCTACAATGAGCAGTTCTTC. Its translation: CASSLARGELYNEQFF.

The chain has TRBV7-9 and TRBJ2-3, with TRBD2 identical over 13 bases. Per germline, CDR1 SEHNR and CDR2 FQNEAQ (reference sequence). The CDR3 is made up of 16 amino acids. With 4 bases clipped from V and 6 bases from J, the junction kept 7 bases outside the gene matches. DNA for the CDR3: TGTGCCAGCAGCTATCGACTAGCGGGGGGAGTGGATACGCAGTATTTT. It encodes CASSYRLAGGVDTQYF.

This clone occurred a few times. This chain uses TRBV18 with TRBJ2-5, with 7 bases matching TRBD1. This CDR3 has 14 amino acids. Germline CDR1 reads KGHSH; CDR2 reads LQKENI. Trimming cost V 3 bases and J 3 bases; bases outside gene matches: 4. The CDR3 spells CASSPRDRKETQYF. The CDR3 coding sequence is TGTGCCAGCTCACCCAGGGACAGAAAAGAGACCCAGTACTTC. Drawing the rest from reference TRBV18 and TRBJ2-5, the complete variable domain is NAGVMQNPRHLVRRRGQEARLRCSPMKGHSHVYWYRQLPEEGLKFMVYLQKENIIDESGMPKERFSAEFPKEGPSILRIQQVVRGDSAAYFCASSPRDRKETQYFGPGTRLLVL.

CDR3 sequence (DNA): TGTGCCAGCAGCCAATCACGTACGGAGAGCTCCTACAATGAGCAGTTCTTC. This translates into CASSQSRTESSYNEQFF. The V call is TRBV7-9, the J call TRBJ2-1; D not certain. The V end lost 5 bases, the J end lost 0 bases, and 17 bases lay between the germline ends. Germline V lookup: CDR1 SEHNR, CDR2 FQNEAQ (reference sequence). The CDR3 runs 17 residues.